Given below is one T cell receptor beta chain in context. Its target is unknown. Samples with a second dose at about 4 or about 12 weeks were pooled together. CDR1 is SNHLY and CDR2 is FYNNEI in the germline V gene. With 4 bases clipped from V and 8 bases from J, the junction kept 9 bases outside the gene matches. The CDR3 length is 15 residues. Here immunoSEQ multiplex PCR was the method, and the copy in TCRdb shows in-frame clones only, minus some. The sample holds 250,000 to 300,000 clones; around 93% are singletons and the top ten take around 0.57%. The sample belongs to a study of T cell responses to AZD1222 COVID-19 vaccine. General study points: Spike-specific TCR breadth and depth both grew after two AZD1222 doses. Regions 160-218 and 743-854 dominated among vaccine-associated CD4 TCRs spanning spike. Possibly, clonal diversity was underestimated; donors were largely white British and included more females.

The rearrangement links TRBV2 to TRBJ1-4, with 8 bases fitting TRBD1. This specimen was peripheral blood, taken 28 days after the second AZD1222 dose. The receptor comes from an adult who received the AZD1222 COVID-19 vaccine. The CDR3 loop reads CASSVQGAVREKLFF. The CDR3 bases are TGTGCCAGCAGTGTCCAGGGGGCAGTGAGGGAAAAACTGTTTTTT.